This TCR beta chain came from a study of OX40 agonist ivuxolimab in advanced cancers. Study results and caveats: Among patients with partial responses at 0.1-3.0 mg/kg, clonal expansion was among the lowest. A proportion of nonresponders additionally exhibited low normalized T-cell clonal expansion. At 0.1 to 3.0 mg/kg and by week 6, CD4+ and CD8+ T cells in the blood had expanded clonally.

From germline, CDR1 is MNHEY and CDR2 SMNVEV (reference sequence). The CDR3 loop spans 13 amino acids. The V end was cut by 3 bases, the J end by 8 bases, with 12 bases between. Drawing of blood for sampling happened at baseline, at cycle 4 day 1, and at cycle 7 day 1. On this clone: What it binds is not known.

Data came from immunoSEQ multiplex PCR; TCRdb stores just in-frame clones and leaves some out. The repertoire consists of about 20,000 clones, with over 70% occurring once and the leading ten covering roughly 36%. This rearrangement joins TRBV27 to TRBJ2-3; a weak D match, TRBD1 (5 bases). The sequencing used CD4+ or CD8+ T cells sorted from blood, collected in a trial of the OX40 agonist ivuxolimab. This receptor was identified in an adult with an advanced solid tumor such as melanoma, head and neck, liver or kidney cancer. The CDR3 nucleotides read TGTGCCAGCAGTTTCGGACACCCGGGTACGCAGTATTTT. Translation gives CASSFGHPGTQYF.